The clone carrying this T cell receptor (beta chain) was seen only once. The record originates from a study of T cell responses to AZD1222 COVID-19 vaccine. V shed 6 bases and J 6 bases; nucleotides not matched to a gene: 7. CDR1 and CDR2 (germline): LGHDT, YNNKEL (reference sequence). The CDR3 is made up of 15 amino acids. Assay used: immunoSEQ multiplex PCR; TCRdb lists only in-frame clones, some missing. The sample includes more than 50,000 clones, approximately 86% of them seen just once. Material: peripheral blood, obtained 28 days after the second AZD1222 dose. The TCR was taken from an adult who received the AZD1222 COVID-19 vaccine. V and J are TRBV3-1 (or the pseudogene TRBV3-2) and TRBJ2-2, with 10 bases aligning to TRBD2. As DNA, the CDR3 is TGTGCCAGCAGGTTTGGGACTAGCGTATCCGGGGAGCTGTTTTTT. Translation gives CASRFGTSVSGELFF.